The 2 T cell receptor beta chains in this list originate from one sample, sequenced in a study of cytomegalovirus exposure and HLA in healthy donors. 60 Vbeta and 13 Jbeta primers were used in PCR. Using immunoSEQ multiplex PCR, the repertoire was profiled, and TCRdb retains in-frame clones only, with some absent. The table lists about 170,000 clones, 70% to 80% of them singletons, with more than 2% in the top ten. The sample taken for sequencing was PBMCs. The receptors were sampled from a woman aged 25 to 39 in good health and CMV-seropositive.

The chain links TRBV5-1 to TRBJ1-1, with 7 bases matching TRBD1. This CDR3 comprises 16 residues. Trimming cost V 5 bases and J 6 bases; bases outside gene matches: 16. CDR1 and CDR2 from the germline V gene are SGHRS and YFSETQ. The CDR3 loop reads CASSSTSTGARSEAFF. CDR3 DNA sequence: TGCGCCAGCAGTTCCACGTCCACAGGGGCGCGATCTGAAGCTTTCTTT.

The rearrangement joins TRBV10-3 to TRBJ1-5; 12 nucleotides match TRBD1. J was trimmed by 4 bases and V by 5 bases; bases with no gene match: 6. The germline gives CDR1 ENHRY, CDR2 SYGVKD. CDR3 length equals 16 residues. In nucleotides, the CDR3 is TGTGCCATCAGTTCCGGGACAGGGGGCGAAAATCAGCCCCAGCATTTT. Its translation is CAISSGTGGENQPQHF.